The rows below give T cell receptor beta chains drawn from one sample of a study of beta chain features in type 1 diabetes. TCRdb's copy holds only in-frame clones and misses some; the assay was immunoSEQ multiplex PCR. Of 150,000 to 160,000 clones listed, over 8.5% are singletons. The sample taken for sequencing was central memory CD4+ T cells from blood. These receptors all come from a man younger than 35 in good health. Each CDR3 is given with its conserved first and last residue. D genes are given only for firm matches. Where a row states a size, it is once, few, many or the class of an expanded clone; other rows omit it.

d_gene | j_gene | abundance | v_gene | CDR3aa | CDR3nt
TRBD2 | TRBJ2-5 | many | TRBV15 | CATSRDSSGGKTQYF | TGTGCCACCAGCAGAGATAGTAGCGGGGGAAAGACCCAGTACTTC
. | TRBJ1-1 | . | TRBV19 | CASSIYNTEAFF | TGTGCCAGTAGTATCTATAACACTGAAGCTTTCTTT
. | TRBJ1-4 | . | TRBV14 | CASSQARLPGEKLFF | TGTGCCAGCAGCCAAGCTAGGCTCCCGGGGGAAAAACTGTTTTTT
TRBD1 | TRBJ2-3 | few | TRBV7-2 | CASSFRAKITGGTDTQYF | TGTGCCAGCAGCTTCCGCGCGAAAATTACAGGGGGCACAGATACGCAGTATTTT
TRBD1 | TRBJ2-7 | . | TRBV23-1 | CASRWTGFFFGEQYF | TGCGCCAGCAGGTGGACAGGGTTTTTTTTCGGCGAGCAGTACTTC
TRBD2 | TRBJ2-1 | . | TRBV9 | CASSVAGTSGRGYEQFF | TGTGCCAGCAGCGTAGCTGGGACTAGCGGGAGGGGGTATGAGCAGTTCTTC
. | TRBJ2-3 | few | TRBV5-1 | CASSLGQAITTDTQYF | TGCGCCAGCAGCTTAGGCCAGGCCATTACCACAGATACGCAGTATTTT
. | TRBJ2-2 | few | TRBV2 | CASSVLGYSNTGELFF | TGTGCCAGCAGTGTCCTGGGATATTCTAACACCGGGGAGCTGTTTTTT
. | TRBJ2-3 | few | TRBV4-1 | CASSQAGPGTTQYF | TGCGCCAGCAGCCAGGCGGGCCCGGGTACTACGCAGTATTTT
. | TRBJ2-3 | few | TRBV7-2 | CASSPRAGTDTQYF | TGTGCCAGCAGCCCTAGGGCCGGTACAGATACGCAGTATTTT
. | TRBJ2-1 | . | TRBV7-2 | CASSLGISSNEQFF | TGTGCCAGCAGCTTAGGAATTAGCAGCAATGAGCAGTTCTTC
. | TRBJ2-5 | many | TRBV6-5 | CASSYSMATQETQYF | TGTGCCAGCAGTTACTCGATGGCTACACAAGAGACCCAGTACTTC
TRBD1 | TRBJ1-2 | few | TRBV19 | CASSTTGGDGYTF | TGTGCCAGTAGTACGACAGGGGGCGATGGCTACACCTTC
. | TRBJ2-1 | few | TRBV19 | CASSIGNEQFF | TGTGCCAGTAGTATTGGAAATGAGCAGTTCTTC
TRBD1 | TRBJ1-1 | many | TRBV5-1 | CASSSTGGNTEAFF | TGCGCCAGCAGCTCCACAGGGGGGAACACTGAAGCTTTCTTT
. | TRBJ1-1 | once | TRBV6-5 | CASSPLSRMNTEAFF | TGTGCCAGCAGTCCCCTAAGTAGAATGAACACTGAAGCTTTCTTT
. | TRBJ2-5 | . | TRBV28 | CASSLVGAETQYF | TGTGCCAGCAGCCTCGTGGGGGCGGAGACCCAGTACTTC
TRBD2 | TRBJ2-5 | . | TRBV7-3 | CASSSGTSVFPRGETQYF | TGTGCCAGCAGCTCCGGGACTAGTGTCTTCCCAAGGGGGGAGACCCAGTACTTC
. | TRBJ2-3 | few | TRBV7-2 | CASSPTSDTQYF | TGTGCCAGCAGCCCAACTTCAGATACGCAGTATTTT
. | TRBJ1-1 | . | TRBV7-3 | CASGSQENTEAFF | TGTGCCAGCGGAAGTCAAGAGAACACTGAAGCTTTCTTT
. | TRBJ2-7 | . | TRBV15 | CATSRGLGHYEQYF | TGTGCCACCAGCAGAGGTCTGGGACACTACGAGCAGTACTTC
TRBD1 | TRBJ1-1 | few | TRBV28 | CASSSPADRLNTEAFF | TGTGCCAGCAGTTCCCCAGCGGACAGGCTGAACACTGAAGCTTTCTTT
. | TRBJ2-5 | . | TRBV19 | CASSIAGEATQYF | TGTGCCAGTAGTATAGCCGGGGAGGCGACCCAGTACTTC
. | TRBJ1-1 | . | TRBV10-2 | CASSVAGRNTEAFF | TGCGCCAGCAGCGTCGCAGGGAGGAACACTGAAGCTTTCTTT
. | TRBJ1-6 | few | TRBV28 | CASSLVASPLHF | TGTGCCAGCAGTTTAGTAGCTTCACCCCTCCACTTT
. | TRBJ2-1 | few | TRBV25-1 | CASLSGPGYNEQFF | TGTGCCAGCCTATCGGGGCCCGGCTACAATGAGCAGTTCTTC
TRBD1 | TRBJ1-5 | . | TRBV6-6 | CASRGGTGGNQPQHF | TGTGCCAGCAGAGGGGGGACAGGGGGAAATCAGCCCCAGCATTTT
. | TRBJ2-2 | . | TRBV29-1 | CSALRDTGELFF | TGCAGCGCCCTCAGGGACACCGGGGAGCTGTTTTTT
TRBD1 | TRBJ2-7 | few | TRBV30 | CAWSGQGTYEQYF | TGTGCCTGGTCGGGACAGGGGACCTACGAGCAGTACTTC
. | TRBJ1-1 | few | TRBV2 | CASSERVYTEAFF | TGTGCCAGCAGTGAAAGGGTTTACACTGAAGCTTTCTTT
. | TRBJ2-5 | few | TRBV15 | CATSRQAQETQYF | TGTGCCACCAGCAGACAGGCTCAAGAGACCCAGTACTTC